The present T cell receptor beta chain was sequenced within a study of blood T cell repertoires in COVID-19. At the level of the study: There were acute and convalescent COVID-19 samples, and they came from the United States, Italy and Spain. PBMCs, B-cell-depleted T cells, or T cells provided the cDNA or gDNA that made up the material.

Using immunoSEQ multiplex PCR, the repertoire was profiled, and TCRdb retains in-frame clones only, with some absent. The data hold about 230,000 clones, with less than 90% observed a single time. Germline-derived CDR1 and CDR2 are SNHLY and FYNNEI. This CDR3 comprises 12 residues. The V end was cut by 10 bases, the J end by 0 bases, with 8 bases between. This sequence originates from a woman aged 70-85 years with active or convalescent COVID-19. Sequenced sample: peripheral blood. This chain uses TRBV2 with TRBJ2-3, with D perhaps matching TRBD2 (6 bases). The CDR3 loop is CATRESTDTQYF. CDR3 in DNA: TGTGCCACTCGGGAGAGCACAGATACGCAGTATTTT.